Sequencing of this T cell receptor beta chain was carried out in a study of molecular identifiers for immune sequencing clone quantification (dated by TCRdb to between 2017 and 2018). Context from the whole study: For a replicate experiment, RNA from approximately 20,000 or 100,000 naive CD8 T cells was divided into five aliquots, of which four were sequenced. CD8 T cells were used in a methods study to benchmark molecular-identifier clustering-based TCR repertoire sequencing (MIDCIRS) and TCR RNA copy counting. Study-wide conclusions, independent of this receptor: When barcode sub-clustering was left out, chimeric consensus sequences inflated TCR diversity, with chimeras reaching as high as 47%. Spiked-in Jurkat TCR RNA (10 copies' worth), which is not part of the donor repertoire, was contained in the naive libraries. Spiked-in Jurkat TCR RNA equivalent to a single cell was reported to be detectable even among 750,000 to 1,000,000 naive CD8 T cells. In CMV-specific effector cells, over 97% of molecules were held by clones above 20 RNA copies, whereas under 1% of molecules were held by such clones in naive cells. Modeling indicated about 3 TCR RNA copies recovered per cell, compared with around 11 by digital PCR, which implies a capture efficiency of around 31%. Highly expanded clone sizes could be underestimated because identical TCR molecules may share a barcode.

The protocol used for the library was PCR. The sequencer listed for this sample is Illumina HiSeq 4000. Bulk TCR libraries were prepared as previously described, using TCR primers listed in Table S5. Total RNA was purified with the Qiagen AllPrep DNA/RNA kit. Before analysis, reads from multiple sequencing runs of one library were combined. As for the original processing: Reads were retained only if the reads had an exact TCR constant sequence, and the retained reads were trimmed to 150 nt and grouped according to their 12-nt molecular barcodes. Within each barcode group, reads were sub-clustered at a 15% Levenshtein threshold, and quality-weighted consensus sequences were built per RNA molecule. Non-functional sequences were excluded, and lower-count sequences lying one edit away from another sequence were also excluded. Based on a fit of two negative binomial distributions, barcode sub-clusters having less than 20% of the maximum read count were discarded. The raw public data were reprocessed by TCRdb itself: fastp quality trimming at Q25, MiXCR clonotype calling, in-frame beta chains only. Each entry merges the rows of one CDR3 protein and shows their most common DNA and genes. What appears here as the V and J calls and clone size reflects TCRdb's work, not the paper's. For this sample there are approximately 550,000 distinct CDR3 sequences; about a fifth appear just once. Of the sample, 0.7% to 1% is held by the ten largest clones.

CDR3 length: 16 amino acids, cysteine to phenylalanine. Of all the DNA, just the CDR3 is kept, 48 bases in frame from base 1. CDR1 SGHAT and CDR2 FQNNGV were looked up in the germline V gene. A note on this clonotype: Its binding antigen is unknown. A junction boundary mismatches the germline segment, possibly from a read error.

Libraries of naive CD8 T cells were generated from roughly 21,000 to 960,000 sorted cells, with 10%, 30% or 50% of the purified RNA used. On a BD FACSAria II, naive CD8 T cells were FACS-sorted as CD8+CD4-CCR7+CD45RA+ and collected into RLT Plus buffer. To test detection sensitivity, Jurkat RNA equal to about nine TCR copies was added to samples of roughly 19,000-1,100,000 naive CD8 T cells. CD8 T cells were enriched with RosetteSep CD8+ T Cell Enrichment Cocktail and Ficoll-Paque, followed by ACK red cell lysis. This clonotype was sampled from a human donor in good health. Some libraries in this study had Jurkat cell RNA spiked in. Input material: naive CD8+ T cells from blood, with Jurkat cell RNA spiked in. Sample cell subset or site, as interpreted from the label and publication: FACS-sorted CD8+CD4-CCR7+CD45RA+ naive T cells. The V and J segments used are TRBV11-2 and TRBJ2-2; TRBD1 might be the D gene, on 6 matching bases. Here is the DNA: TGTGCCAGCAGCTCTTTGGCGAGGGGGTACACCTGGGAGCTGTTTTTT. This codes for CASSSLARGYTWELFF.